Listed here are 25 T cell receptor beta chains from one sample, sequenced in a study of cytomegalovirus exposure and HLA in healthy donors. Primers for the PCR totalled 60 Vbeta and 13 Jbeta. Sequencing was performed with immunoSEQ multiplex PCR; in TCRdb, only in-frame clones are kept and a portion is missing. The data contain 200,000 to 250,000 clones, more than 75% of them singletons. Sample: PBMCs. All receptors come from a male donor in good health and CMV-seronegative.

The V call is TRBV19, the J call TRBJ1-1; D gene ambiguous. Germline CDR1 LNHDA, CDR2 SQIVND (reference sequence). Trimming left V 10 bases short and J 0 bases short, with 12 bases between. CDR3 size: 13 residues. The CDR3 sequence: CATERRLNTEAFF. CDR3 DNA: TGTGCCACTGAGAGGAGGTTGAACACTGAAGCTTTCTTT. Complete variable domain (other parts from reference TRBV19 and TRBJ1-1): DGGITQSPKYLFRKEGQNVTLSCEQNLNHDAMYWYRQDPGQGLRLIYYSQIVNDFQKGDIAEGYSVSREKKESFPLTVTSAQKNPTAFYLCATERRLNTEAFFGQGTRLTVV.

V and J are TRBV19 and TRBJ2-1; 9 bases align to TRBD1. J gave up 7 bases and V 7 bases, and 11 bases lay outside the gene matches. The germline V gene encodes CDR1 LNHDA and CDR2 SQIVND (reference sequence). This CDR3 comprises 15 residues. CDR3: CASTITGGASNEQFF. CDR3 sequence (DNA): TGTGCCAGTACCATCACAGGGGGCGCATCTAATGAGCAGTTCTTC.

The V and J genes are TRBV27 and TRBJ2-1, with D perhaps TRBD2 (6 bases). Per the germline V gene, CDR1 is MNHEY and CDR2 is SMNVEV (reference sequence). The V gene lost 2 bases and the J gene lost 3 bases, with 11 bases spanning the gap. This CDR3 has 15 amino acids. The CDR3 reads CASSLGLALYNEQFF. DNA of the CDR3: TGTGCCAGCAGTTTAGGGCTAGCGCTCTACAATGAGCAGTTCTTC.

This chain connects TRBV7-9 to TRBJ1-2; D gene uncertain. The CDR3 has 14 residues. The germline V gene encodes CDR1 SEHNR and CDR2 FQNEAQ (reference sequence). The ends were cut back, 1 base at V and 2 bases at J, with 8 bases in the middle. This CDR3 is CASSLVGPNYGYTF. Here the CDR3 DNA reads TGTGCCAGCAGCTTAGTTGGGCCGAACTATGGCTACACCTTC.

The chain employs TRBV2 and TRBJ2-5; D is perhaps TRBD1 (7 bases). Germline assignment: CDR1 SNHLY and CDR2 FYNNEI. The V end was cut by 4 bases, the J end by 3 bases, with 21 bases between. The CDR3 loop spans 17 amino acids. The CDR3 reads CASSGKAGQRTEETQYF. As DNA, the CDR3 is TGTGCCAGCAGTGGAAAGGCGGGACAGCGGACCGAAGAGACCCAGTACTTC.

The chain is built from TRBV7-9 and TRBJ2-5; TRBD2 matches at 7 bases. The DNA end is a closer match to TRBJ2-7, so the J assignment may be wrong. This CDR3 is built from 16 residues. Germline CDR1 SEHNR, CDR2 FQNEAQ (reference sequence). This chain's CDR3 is CASTATTSANYYEQYF. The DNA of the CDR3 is TGTGCCAGCACCGCTACAACTAGCGCGAATTACTACGAGCAGTACTTC.

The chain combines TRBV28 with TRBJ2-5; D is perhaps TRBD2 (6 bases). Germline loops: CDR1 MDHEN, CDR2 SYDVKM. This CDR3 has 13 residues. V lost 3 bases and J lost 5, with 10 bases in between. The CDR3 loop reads CASSLEGGETQYF. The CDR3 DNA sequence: TGTGCCAGCAGTTTGGAGGGTGGCGAGACCCAGTACTTC. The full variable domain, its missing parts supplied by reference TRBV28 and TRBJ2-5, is DVKVTQSSRYLVKRTGEKVFLECVQDMDHENMFWYRQDPGLGLRLIYFSYDVKMKEKGDIPEGYSVSREKKERFSLILESASTNQTSMYLCASSLEGGETQYFGPGTRLLVL.

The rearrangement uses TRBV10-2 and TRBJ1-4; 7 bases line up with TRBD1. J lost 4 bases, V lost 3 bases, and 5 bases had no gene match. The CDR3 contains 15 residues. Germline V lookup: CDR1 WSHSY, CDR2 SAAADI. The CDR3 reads CASSENRGYNEKLFF. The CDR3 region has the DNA TGCGCCAGCAGTGAAAACAGGGGTTATAATGAAAAACTGTTTTTT.

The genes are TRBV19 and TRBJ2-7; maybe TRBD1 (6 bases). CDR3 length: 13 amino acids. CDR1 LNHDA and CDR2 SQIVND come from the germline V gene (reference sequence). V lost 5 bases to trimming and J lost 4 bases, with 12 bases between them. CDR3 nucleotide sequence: TGTGCCAGTAGTCTCGGACAGTTATACGAGCAGTACTTC. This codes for CASSLGQLYEQYF.

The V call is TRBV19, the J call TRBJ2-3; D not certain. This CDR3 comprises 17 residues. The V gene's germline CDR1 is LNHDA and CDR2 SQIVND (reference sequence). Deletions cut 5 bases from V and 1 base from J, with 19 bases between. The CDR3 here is CASSQTPARLGTDTQYF. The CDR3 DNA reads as TGTGCCAGTAGTCAGACTCCGGCCCGGTTGGGCACAGATACGCAGTATTTT.

CDR3 nucleotide sequence: TGCGCCAGCAGCTTGGGTGGAGGGGGCATGGAGACCCAGTACTTC. Translation: CASSLGGGGMETQYF. This chain links TRBV5-1 with TRBJ2-5, with D maybe TRBD1 (7 bases). This CDR3 has 15 amino acids. Trimming took 0 bases from V and 5 from J, leaving 14 bases between them. Germline assignment: CDR1 SGHRS and CDR2 YFSETQ.

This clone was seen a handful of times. The CDR3 here is CASSPQSPRGQPQHF. The CDR3 nucleotides read TGTGCCAGCTCACCACAATCCCCACGGGGGCAGCCCCAGCATTTT. This chain uses TRBV18 with TRBJ1-5, with D tentatively TRBD1 (5 bases). V was cut by 1 base and J by 7 bases, with 14 bases left in between. Germline lookup yields CDR1 KGHSH and CDR2 LQKENI. The CDR3 totals 15 residues. Full variable domain (rest looked up from reference TRBV18 and TRBJ1-5): NAGVMQNPRHLVRRRGQEARLRCSPMKGHSHVYWYRQLPEEGLKFMVYLQKENIIDESGMPKERFSAEFPKEGPSILRIQQVVRGDSAAYFCASSPQSPRGQPQHFGDGTRLSIL.

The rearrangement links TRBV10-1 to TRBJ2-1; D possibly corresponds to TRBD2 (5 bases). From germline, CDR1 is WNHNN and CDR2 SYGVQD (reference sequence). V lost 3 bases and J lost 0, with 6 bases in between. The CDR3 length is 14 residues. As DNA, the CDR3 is TGCGCCAGCAGTGAAGGGAGCTCCTACAATGAGCAGTTCTTC. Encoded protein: CASSEGSSYNEQFF.

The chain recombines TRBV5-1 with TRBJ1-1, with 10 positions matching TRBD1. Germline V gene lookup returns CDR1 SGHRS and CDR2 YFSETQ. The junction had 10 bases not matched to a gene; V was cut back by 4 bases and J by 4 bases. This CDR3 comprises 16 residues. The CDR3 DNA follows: TGCGCCAGCAGCCCGAGGACAGGGGGGATCGGCACTGAAGCTTTCTTT. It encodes CASSPRTGGIGTEAFF.

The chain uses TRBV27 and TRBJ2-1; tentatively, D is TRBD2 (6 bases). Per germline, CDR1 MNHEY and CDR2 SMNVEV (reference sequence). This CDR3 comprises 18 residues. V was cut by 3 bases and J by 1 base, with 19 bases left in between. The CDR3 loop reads CASSFRLAGRTSYNEQFF. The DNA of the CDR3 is TGTGCCAGCAGTTTTAGACTTGCGGGACGTACGTCCTACAATGAGCAGTTCTTC.

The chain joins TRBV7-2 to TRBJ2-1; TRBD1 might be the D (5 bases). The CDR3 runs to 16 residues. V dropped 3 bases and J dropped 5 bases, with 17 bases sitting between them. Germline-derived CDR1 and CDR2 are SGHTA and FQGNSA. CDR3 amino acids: CASSFKGSWGDNEQFF. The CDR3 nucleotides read TGTGCCAGCAGCTTTAAGGGGTCTTGGGGCGACAATGAGCAGTTCTTC.

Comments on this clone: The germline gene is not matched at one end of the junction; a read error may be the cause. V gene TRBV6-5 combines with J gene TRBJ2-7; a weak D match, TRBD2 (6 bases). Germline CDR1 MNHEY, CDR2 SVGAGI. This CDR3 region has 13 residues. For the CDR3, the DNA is TGTACCAGCAGTTCCACGGACTACTACGAGCAGTACTTC. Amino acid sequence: CTSSSTDYYEQYF.

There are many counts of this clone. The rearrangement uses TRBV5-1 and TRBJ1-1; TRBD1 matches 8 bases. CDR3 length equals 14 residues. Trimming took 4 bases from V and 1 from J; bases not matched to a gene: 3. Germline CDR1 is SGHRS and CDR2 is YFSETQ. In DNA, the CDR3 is TGCGCCAGCAGCCCGGGGACAGGGAACACTGAAGCTTTCTTT. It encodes CASSPGTGNTEAFF.

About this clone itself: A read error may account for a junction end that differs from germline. The chain's CDR3 is CSSKIGGYDEQYF. CDR3 sequence (DNA): TGTTCCAGCAAAATCGGAGGGTACGACGAGCAGTACTTC. This chain links TRBV7-9 with TRBJ2-7, with D possibly being TRBD2 (6 bases). The CDR3 contains 13 residues. Looked up from germline, CDR1 is SEHNR and CDR2 is FQNEAQ (reference sequence).

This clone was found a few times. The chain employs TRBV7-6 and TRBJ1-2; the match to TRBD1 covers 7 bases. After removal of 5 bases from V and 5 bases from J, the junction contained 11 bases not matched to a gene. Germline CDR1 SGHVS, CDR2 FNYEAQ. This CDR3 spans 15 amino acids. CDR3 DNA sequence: TGTGCCAGCAGCAACCGGACAGGTTATTCGTATGGCTACACCTTC. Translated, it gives CASSNRTGYSYGYTF.

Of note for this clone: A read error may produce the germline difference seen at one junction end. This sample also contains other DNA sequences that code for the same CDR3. As DNA, the CDR3 is TGCGCCAGCAGCTTGGGCACAGGGAGAACCGGGGAGCTGTTTTTT. This translates into CASSLGTGRTGELFF. V is TRBV5-6 and J is TRBJ2-2, with D perhaps matching TRBD1 (6 bases). This CDR3 contains 15 residues. Germline lookup yields CDR1 SGHDT and CDR2 YYEEEE.

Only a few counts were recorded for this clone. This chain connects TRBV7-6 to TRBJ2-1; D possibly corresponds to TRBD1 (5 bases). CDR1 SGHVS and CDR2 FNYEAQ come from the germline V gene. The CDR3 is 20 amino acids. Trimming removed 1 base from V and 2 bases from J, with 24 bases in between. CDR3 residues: CASSLVRRVGDGNPYNEQFF. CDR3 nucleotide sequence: TGTGCCAGCAGCTTAGTCCGAAGGGTAGGGGATGGTAATCCCTACAATGAGCAGTTCTTC.

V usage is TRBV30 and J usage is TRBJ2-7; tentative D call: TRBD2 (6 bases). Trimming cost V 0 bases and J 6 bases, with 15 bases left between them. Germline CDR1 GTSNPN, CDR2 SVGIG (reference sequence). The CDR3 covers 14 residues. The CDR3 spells CAWSVLDYNSEQYF. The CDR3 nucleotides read TGTGCCTGGAGTGTACTGGACTACAACTCCGAGCAGTACTTC.

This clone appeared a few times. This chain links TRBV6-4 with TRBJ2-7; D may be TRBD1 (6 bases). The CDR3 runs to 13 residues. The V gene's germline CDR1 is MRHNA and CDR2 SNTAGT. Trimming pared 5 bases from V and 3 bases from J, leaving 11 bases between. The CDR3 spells CASSREQGYEQYF. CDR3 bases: TGTGCCAGCAGTAGAGAACAGGGCTACGAGCAGTACTTC.

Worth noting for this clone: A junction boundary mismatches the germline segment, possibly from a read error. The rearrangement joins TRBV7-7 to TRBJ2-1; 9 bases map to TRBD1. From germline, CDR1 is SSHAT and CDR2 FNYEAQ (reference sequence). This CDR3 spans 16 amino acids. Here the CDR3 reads CASSPTTGGKYNEQFF. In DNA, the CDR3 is TGTGCTAGCAGCCCAACGACAGGGGGAAAATACAATGAGCAGTTCTTC.